This T cell receptor (beta chain) was profiled in a study of shared clonotypes between healthy human individuals. Background on the study: Donors consisted of two women and a few men between 18 and 49.

A note on this clone: The antigen remains unidentified.

Clones were sequenced by immunoSEQ multiplex PCR, and TCRdb holds only the in-frame ones, with some missing. The sample has 400,000 to 500,000 clones; less than 80% are singletons. Germline V gene sequence: CDR1 SGHRS, CDR2 YFSETQ. The CDR3 has 15 amino acids. V was shortened by 0 bases and J by 5 bases, with 14 bases between the two germline ends. Whole-study findings and limits: Clonotype sharing among donors likely depends on sequencing depth.

This TCR came from a woman aged 40 to 50 in good health. Some clones in this sample may be carry-over from other donors' samples. The source material was PBMCs. The V call is TRBV5-1, the J call TRBJ1-1; D is undetermined. For the CDR3, the DNA is TGCGCCAGCAGCTTGGCGCGGGATCCGGGAACTGAAGCTTTCTTT. It encodes CASSLARDPGTEAFF. Full variable domain (outside the CDR3, taken from reference TRBV5-1 and TRBJ1-1): KAGVTQTPRYLIKTRGQQVTLSCSPISGHRSVSWYQQTPGQGLQFLFEYFSETQRNKGNFPGRFSGRQFSNSRSEMNVSTLELGDSALYLCASSLARDPGTEAFFGQGTRLTVV.